This TCR beta chain was identified during a study of OX40 agonist ivuxolimab in advanced cancers. About the full investigation: Ivuxolimab, which targeted the costimulatory receptor OX40 (CD134), was an agonistic, fully human IgG2 monoclonal antibody. Patients were allowed to have had prior anti-PD-1, anti-PD-L1 or anti-CTLA-4 therapy, and 40% of the dose-escalation patients had previously received checkpoint inhibitors. Peripheral TCRbeta sequencing was intended to test whether TCR sequence diversity was altered and clonal T-cell expansion was caused by ivuxolimab. Partial responses occurred in three dose-escalation patients: two with cutaneous melanoma and one with hepatocellular carcinoma. The dose-escalation cohort was about 83% male with a mean age of about 58 years, ranging from roughly 23 to 90. Of the approximately 54 patients in dose escalation, around 20 had hepatocellular carcinoma, approximately 15 had melanoma, 9 had renal cell carcinoma and 9 had head and neck cancer. Intravenous ivuxolimab was administered to patients every 2 weeks at six dose levels: 0.01, 0.1, 0.3, 1.5, 3 and 10 mg/kg. The paper covers the monotherapy dose-escalation part of the phase I ivuxolimab trial, which included N ≈ 50 patients. What the research found in general, with its limitations: Antigen specificity was not determined for the clonally expanded peripheral T cells. Low levels of normalized T-cell clonal expansion were also seen in some patients who did not respond. Partial responders in the 0.1-3.0 mg/kg groups had among the lowest normalized peripheral clonal expansion, especially among CD8+ T cells. At doses of 0.1 to 3.0 mg/kg, clonal expansion of both CD4+ and CD8+ blood T cells was observed from baseline to week 6. After ivuxolimab, CD8+ T cells had more expanded clones than CD4+ T cells on average.

Genomic DNA was extracted from sorted cells for sequencing of the TCRbeta CDR3 region. TCRbeta CDR3 regions were sequenced using the immunoSEQ Assay. TCRdb re-hosts the immuneACCESS table, in-frame sequences only. Its copies lack some clones; in the studies checked, an unresolved V gene accounts for under half of them, and the cause for the rest is not known. The sample profile shows roughly 75,000 clones; around nine tenths of them were found once. Around 13% of the sample comes from the top ten. CDR1 is given as SGHTA and CDR2 as FQGNSA, both from the germline V gene. Cut back by 5 bases and 4 bases, the V and J ends lie 10 bases apart. Counted from cysteine to phenylalanine, this CDR3 has 13 amino acids. The read is trimmed to its CDR3 DNA, 39 bases read in frame from base 1. Patients with a history of autoimmune disease or receiving systemic immunosuppression were excluded from the trial. Peripheral blood for TCR sequencing was collected from all dose cohorts at baseline, on cycle 4 day 1, and on cycle 7 day 1. Samples were obtained from an open-label, multicenter, first-in-human phase I dose-escalation trial of ivuxolimab. Adults with locally advanced or metastatic melanoma, renal cell, hepatocellular, or head and neck squamous cell carcinoma were enrolled in the trial. Before TCR sequencing, CD4+ T cells and CD8+ T cells were sorted from peripheral blood as separate populations.

Regarding this clone: It lacks a known antigen. The record has no base qualities; no much larger clone is one base away.

The source was CD4+ or CD8+ T cells sorted from blood, collected in a trial of the OX40 agonist ivuxolimab. The rearranged chain carries TRBV7-2 and TRBJ2-3; the D gene remains uncertain. The TCR was taken from an adult with an advanced solid tumor such as melanoma, head and neck, liver or kidney cancer. The CDR3 region reads CASSRRWADTQYF. The nucleotide sequence is TGTGCCAGCAGCCGTAGATGGGCAGATACGCAGTATTTT.